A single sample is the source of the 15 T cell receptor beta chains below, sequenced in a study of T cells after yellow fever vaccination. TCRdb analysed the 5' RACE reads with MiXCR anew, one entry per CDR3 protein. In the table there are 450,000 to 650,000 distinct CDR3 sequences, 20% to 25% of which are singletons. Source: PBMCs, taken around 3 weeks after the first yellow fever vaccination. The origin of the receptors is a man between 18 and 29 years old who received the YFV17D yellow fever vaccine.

CDR3 sequence reads: CASSWGGAYNEQFF. For the CDR3, the DNA is TGTGCCAGCAGCTGGGGGGGGGCCTACAATGAGCAGTTCTTC. The chain couples TRBV7-9 to TRBJ2-1; TRBD2 matches 7 bases. Per the germline V gene, CDR1 is SEHNR and CDR2 is FQNEAQ (reference sequence). V shed 4 bases and J 2 bases; nucleotides not matched to a gene: 2. This CDR3 spans 14 amino acids.

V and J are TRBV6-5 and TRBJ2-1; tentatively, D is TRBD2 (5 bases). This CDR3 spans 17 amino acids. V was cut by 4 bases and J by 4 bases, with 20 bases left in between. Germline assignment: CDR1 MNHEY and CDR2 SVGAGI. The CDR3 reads CASSSQAGAVIYNEQFF. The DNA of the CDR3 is TGTGCCAGCAGTTCCCAGGCAGGAGCGGTGATTTACAATGAGCAGTTCTTC.

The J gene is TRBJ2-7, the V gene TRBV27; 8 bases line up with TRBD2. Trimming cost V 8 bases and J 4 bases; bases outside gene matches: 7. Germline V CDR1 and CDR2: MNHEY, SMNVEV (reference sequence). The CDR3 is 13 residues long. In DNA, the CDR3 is TGTGCCAGCTCCGGGAGGGGTCTTTACGAGCAGTACTTC. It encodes CASSGRGLYEQYF.

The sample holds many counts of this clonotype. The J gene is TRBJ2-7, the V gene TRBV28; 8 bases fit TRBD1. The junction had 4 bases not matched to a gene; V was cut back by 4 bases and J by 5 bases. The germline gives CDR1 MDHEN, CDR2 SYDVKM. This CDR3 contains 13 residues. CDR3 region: CASSSGQGHEQYV. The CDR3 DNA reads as TGTGCCAGCAGTTCCGGACAGGGACACGAGCAGTACGTC.

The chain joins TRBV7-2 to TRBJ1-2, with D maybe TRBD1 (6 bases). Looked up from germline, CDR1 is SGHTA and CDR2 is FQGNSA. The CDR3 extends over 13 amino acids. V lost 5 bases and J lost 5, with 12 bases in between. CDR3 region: CASSKDRTYGYTF. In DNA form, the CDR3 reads TGTGCCAGCAGCAAGGACAGAACATATGGCTACACCTTC.

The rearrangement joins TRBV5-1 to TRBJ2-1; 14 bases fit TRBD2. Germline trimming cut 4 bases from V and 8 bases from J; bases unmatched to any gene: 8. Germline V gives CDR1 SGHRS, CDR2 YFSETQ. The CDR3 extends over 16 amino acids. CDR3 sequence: CASSAGLAGELHEQFF. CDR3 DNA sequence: TGCGCCAGCAGCGCGGGACTAGCGGGGGAGTTGCATGAGCAGTTCTTC.

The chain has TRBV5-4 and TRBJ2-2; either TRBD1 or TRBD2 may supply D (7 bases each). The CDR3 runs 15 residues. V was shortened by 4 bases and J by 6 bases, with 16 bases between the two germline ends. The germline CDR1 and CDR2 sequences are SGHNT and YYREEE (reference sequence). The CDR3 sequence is CASSPGGGSAGELFF. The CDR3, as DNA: TGTGCCAGCAGCCCAGGGGGAGGGTCGGCCGGGGAGCTGTTTTTT.

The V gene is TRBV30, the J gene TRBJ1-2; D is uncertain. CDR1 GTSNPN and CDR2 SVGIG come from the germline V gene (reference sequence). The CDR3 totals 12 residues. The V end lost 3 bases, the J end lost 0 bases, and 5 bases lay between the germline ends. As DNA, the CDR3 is TGTGCCTGGAGCCGGACTAACTATGGCTACACCTTC. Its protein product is CAWSRTNYGYTF. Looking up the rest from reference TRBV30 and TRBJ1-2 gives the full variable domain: SQTIHQWPATLVQPVGSPLSLECTVEGTSNPNLYWYRQAAGRGLQLLFYSVGIGQISSEVPQNLSASRPQDRQFILSSKKLLLSDSGFYLCAWSRTNYGYTFGSGTRLTVV.

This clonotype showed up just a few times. DNA of the CDR3: TGTGCCAGCAGTTTACGACCGGACAGGGCCTACGAGCAGTACGTC. It specifies CASSLRPDRAYEQYV. The chain has TRBV28 and TRBJ2-7, with 8 nucleotides matching TRBD1. CDR3 length: 15 residues. Losses at the gene ends were 2 bases for V and 2 bases for J; bases not matched to a gene: 5. Germline CDR1 is MDHEN and CDR2 is SYDVKM.

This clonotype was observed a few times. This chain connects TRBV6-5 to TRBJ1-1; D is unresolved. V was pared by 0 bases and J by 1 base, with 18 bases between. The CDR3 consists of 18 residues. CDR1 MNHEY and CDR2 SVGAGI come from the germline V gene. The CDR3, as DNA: TGTGCCAGCAGTTACTCGATTATGGGGTTTACACAGAACACTGAAGCTTTCTTT. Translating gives CASSYSIMGFTQNTEAFF.

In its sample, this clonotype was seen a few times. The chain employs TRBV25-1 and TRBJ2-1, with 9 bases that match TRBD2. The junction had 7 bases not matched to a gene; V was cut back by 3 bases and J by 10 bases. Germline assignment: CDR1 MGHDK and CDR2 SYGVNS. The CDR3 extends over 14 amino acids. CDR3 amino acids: CASSDHGTSREQFF. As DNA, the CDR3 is TGTGCCAGCAGTGACCACGGGACTAGCCGGGAGCAGTTCTTC.

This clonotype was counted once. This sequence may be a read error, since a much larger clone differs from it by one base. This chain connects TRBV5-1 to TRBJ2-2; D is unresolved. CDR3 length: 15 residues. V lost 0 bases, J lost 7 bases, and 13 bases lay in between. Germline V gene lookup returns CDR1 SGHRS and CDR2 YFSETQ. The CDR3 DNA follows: TGCGCCAGCAGCTTGGAGCACTTTCGGGTCGGGGAGCTGTTTTTT. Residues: CASSLEHFRVGELFF.

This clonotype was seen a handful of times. The CDR3 DNA reads as TGCAGTGCTAGGGGGCCCGGGGGGCCTGACGGGGAGCTGTTTTTT. Residues: CSARGPGGPDGELFF. The V gene is TRBV20-1, the J gene TRBJ2-2, with a possible D match to TRBD2 (7 bases). Germline-derived CDR1 and CDR2 are DFQATT and SNEGSKA (reference sequence). Trimming took off 3 bases at V and 7 bases at J, with 18 bases between the two ends. There are 15 residues in the CDR3.

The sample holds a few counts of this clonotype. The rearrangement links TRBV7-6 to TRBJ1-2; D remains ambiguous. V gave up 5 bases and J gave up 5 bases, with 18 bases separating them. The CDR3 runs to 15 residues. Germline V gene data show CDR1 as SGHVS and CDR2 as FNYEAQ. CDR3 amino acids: CASSPVGDWGYGYTF. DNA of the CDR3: TGTGCCAGCAGCCCGGTGGGCGATTGGGGATATGGCTACACCTTC.

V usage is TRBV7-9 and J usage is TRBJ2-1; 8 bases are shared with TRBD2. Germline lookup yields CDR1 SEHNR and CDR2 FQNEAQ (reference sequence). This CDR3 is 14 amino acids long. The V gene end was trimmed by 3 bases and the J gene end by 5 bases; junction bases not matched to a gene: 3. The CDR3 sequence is CASSLVAGHNEQFF. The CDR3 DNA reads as TGTGCCAGCAGCTTGGTAGCGGGGCACAATGAGCAGTTCTTC.